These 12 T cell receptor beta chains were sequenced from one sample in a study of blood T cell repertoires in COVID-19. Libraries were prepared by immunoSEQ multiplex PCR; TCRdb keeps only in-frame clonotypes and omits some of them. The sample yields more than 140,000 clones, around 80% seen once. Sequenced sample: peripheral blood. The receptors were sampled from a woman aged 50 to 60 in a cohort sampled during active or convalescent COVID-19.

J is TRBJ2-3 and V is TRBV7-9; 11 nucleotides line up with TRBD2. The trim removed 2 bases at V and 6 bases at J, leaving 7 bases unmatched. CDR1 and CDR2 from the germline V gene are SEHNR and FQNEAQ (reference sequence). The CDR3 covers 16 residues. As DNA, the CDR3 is TGTGCCAGCAGCTTATTAGCGGGGGGGCCATCGGATACGCAGTATTTT. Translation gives CASSLLAGGPSDTQYF. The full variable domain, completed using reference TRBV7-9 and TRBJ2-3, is DTGVSQNPRHKITKRGQNVTFRCDPISEHNRLYWYRQTLGQGPEFLTYFQNEAQLEKSRLLSDRFSAERPKGSFSTLEIQRTEQGDSAMYLCASSLLAGGPSDTQYFGPGTRLTVL.

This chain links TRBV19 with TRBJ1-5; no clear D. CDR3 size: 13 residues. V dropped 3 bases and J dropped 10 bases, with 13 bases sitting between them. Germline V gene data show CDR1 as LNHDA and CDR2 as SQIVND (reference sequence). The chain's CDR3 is CASSMQVPGPQHF. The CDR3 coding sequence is TGTGCCAGTAGTATGCAGGTTCCGGGACCCCAGCATTTT.

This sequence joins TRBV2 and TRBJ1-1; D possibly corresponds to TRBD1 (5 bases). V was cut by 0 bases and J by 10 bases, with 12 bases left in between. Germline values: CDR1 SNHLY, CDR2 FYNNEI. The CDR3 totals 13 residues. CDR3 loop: CASSEAPQGSAFF. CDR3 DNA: TGTGCCAGCAGTGAAGCGCCCCAGGGATCAGCTTTCTTT.

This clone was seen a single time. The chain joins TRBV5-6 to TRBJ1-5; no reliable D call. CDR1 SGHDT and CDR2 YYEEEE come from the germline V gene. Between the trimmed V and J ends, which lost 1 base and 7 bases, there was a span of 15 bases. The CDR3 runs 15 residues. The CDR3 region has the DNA TGTGCCAGCAGCTTGTTTCAGAATGGCCCACAGCCCCAGCATTTT. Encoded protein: CASSLFQNGPQPQHF.

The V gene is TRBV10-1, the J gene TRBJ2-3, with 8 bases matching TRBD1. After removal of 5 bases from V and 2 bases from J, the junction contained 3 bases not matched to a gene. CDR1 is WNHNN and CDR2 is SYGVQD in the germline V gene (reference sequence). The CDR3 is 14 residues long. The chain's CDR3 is CASSTDRDTDTQYF. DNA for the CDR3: TGCGCCAGCAGTACGGACAGGGACACAGATACGCAGTATTTT.

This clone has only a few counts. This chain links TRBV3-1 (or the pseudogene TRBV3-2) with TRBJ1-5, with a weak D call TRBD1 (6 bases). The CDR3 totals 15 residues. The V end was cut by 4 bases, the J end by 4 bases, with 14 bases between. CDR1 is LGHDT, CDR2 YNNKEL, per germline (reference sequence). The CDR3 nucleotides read TGTGCCAGCAGCCGGTCCATAACAGGGAATCAGCCCCAGCATTTT. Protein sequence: CASSRSITGNQPQHF.

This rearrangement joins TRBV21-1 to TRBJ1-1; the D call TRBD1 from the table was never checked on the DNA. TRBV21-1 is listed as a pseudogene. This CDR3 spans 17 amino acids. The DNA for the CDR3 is TGTGCCAGCAGCAAGGTCGAAACAGGCGACATGAACACTGAAGCTTTCTTT. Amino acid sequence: CASSKVETGDMNTEAFF.

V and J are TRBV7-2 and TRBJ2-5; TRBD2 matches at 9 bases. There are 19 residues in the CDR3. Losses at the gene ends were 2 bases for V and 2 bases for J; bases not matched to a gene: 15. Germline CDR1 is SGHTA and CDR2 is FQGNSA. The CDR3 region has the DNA TGTGCCAGCAGCTTAAAGCTAGCGGGGATCATGGGCCCGCAAGAGACCCAGTACTTC. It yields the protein CASSLKLAGIMGPQETQYF.

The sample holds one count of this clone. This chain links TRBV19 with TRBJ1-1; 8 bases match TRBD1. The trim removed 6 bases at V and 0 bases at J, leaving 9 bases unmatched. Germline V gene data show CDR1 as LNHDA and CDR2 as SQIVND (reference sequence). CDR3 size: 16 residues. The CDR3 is CASRSTGGNMNTEAFF. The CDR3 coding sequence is TGTGCCAGTAGATCCACAGGGGGAAACATGAACACTGAAGCTTTCTTT.

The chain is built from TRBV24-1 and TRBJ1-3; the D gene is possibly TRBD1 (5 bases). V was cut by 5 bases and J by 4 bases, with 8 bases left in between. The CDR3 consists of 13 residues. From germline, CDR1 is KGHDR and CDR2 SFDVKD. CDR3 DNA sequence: TGTGCCACCAGTGCCAGGGCCGGAAACACCATATATTTT. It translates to CATSARAGNTIYF.

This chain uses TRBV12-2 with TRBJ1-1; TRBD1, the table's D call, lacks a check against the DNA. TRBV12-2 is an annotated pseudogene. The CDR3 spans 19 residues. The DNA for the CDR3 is TGTGCAAGTCGGAGGGAAGAATGGAGCCGATGGACAGCTGGGTATGAAGCTTTCTTT. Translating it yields CASRREEWSRWTAGYEAFF.

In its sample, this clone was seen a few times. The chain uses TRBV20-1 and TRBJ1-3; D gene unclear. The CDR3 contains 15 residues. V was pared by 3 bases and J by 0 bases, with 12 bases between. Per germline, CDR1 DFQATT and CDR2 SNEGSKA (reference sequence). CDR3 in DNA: TGCAGTGCTAGTCAACAGCCGCTCTCTGGAAACACCATATATTTT. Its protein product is CSASQQPLSGNTIYF.